The TCR beta chain described here comes from a study of shared clonotypes between healthy human individuals. Findings and limits, study-wide: In this cohort, only blood was sampled, and tissue repertoires likely differ.

This CDR3 has 17 residues. Germline-derived CDR1 and CDR2 are SGHTA and FQGNSA. Trimming at V came to 1 base and at J to 4 bases, leaving 8 bases not matched to a gene. A note on this clone: Its antigen remains unidentified.

Here immunoSEQ multiplex PCR was the method, and the copy in TCRdb shows in-frame clones only, minus some. Here the sample spans some 2,100,000 clones, under 97% being singletons. Sequencing was performed on naive CD4+ T cells sorted from blood. The subset here: CD45RA+ positively selected. The sequence was collected from a man younger than 35 in good health. The chain carries TRBV7-2 and TRBJ1-3; 9 nucleotides agree with TRBD1. The CDR3 DNA reads TGTGCCAGCAGCTTAGGGAGCGGACAGGGGATGGGAAACACCATATATTTT. It is translated as CASSLGSGQGMGNTIYF.